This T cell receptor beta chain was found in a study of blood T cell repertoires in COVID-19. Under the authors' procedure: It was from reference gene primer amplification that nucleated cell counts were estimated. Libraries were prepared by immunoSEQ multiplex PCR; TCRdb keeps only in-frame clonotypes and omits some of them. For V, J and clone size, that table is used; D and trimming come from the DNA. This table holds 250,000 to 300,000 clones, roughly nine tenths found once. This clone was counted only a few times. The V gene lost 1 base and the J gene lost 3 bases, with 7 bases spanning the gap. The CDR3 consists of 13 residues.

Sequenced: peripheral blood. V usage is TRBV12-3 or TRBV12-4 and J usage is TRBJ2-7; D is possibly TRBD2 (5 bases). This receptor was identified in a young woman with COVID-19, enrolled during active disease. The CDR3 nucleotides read TGTGCCAGCAGTTTAGGCGGGCTCTACGAGCAGTACTTC. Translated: CASSLGGLYEQYF.